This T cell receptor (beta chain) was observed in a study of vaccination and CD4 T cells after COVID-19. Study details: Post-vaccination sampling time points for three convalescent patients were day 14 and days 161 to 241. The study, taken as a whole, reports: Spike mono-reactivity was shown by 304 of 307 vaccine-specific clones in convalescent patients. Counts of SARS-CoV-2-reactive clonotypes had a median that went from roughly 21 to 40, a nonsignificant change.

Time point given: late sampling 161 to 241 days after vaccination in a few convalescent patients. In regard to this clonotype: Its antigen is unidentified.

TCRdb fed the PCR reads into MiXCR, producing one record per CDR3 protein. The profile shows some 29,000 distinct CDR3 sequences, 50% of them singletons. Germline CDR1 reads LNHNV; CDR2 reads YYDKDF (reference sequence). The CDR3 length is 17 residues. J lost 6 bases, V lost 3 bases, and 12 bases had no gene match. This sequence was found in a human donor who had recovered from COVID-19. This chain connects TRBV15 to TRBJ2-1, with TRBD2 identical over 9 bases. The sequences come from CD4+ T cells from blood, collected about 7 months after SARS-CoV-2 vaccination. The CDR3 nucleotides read TGTGCCACCAGCAGGGACCGGAGGACTAGCGTGAGCAATGAGCAGTTCTTC. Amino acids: CATSRDRRTSVSNEQFF.